These 19 T cell receptor beta chains were sequenced from one sample in a study of blood T cell repertoires in COVID-19. Here immunoSEQ multiplex PCR was the method, and the copy in TCRdb shows in-frame clones only, minus some. The table shows more than 400,000 clones, with roughly 85% occurring only once. Sequencing used peripheral blood. These receptors all stem from a human donor in a cohort sampled during active COVID-19.

The chain recombines TRBV6-4 with TRBJ2-7; 9 bases line up with TRBD2. The CDR3 extends over 15 amino acids. The V segment lost 7 bases and the J segment 0 bases; nucleotides outside the gene matches: 7. Germline CDR1 and CDR2: MRHNA and SNTAGT. In DNA form, the CDR3 reads TGTGCCAGCAAGGGCGGGAGGGAGTACTCCTACGAGCAGTACTTC. Its translation is CASKGGREYSYEQYF.

The V and J genes are TRBV28 and TRBJ1-5; TRBD1 matches at 7 bases. CDR1 MDHEN and CDR2 SYDVKM come from the germline V gene. The CDR3 is 15 amino acids. After removal of 2 bases from V and 5 bases from J, the junction contained 6 bases not matched to a gene. CDR3 in DNA: TGTGCCAGCAGTTTAAGGTCTGACAGGGATCAGCCCCAGCATTTT. Protein product: CASSLRSDRDQPQHF.

The gene calls are TRBV5-4 and TRBJ1-5; 9 bases line up with TRBD1. Germline loops: CDR1 SGHNT, CDR2 YYREEE (reference sequence). Trimming took 2 bases from V and 4 from J; bases not matched to a gene: 4. CDR3 length equals 15 residues. In nucleotides, the CDR3 is TGTGCCAGCAGCTTCGGACAGGGGTTAAATCAGCCCCAGCATTTT. Its protein product is CASSFGQGLNQPQHF. Full variable domain (rest looked up from reference TRBV5-4 and TRBJ1-5): ETGVTQSPTHLIKTRGQQVTLRCSSQSGHNTVSWYQQALGQGPQFIFQYYREEENGRGNFPPRFSGLQFPNYSSELNVNALELDDSALYLCASSFGQGLNQPQHFGDGTRLSIL.

This chain joins TRBV7-9 and TRBJ2-4, with TRBD1 identical over 8 bases. V was clipped by 5 bases and J by 0 bases; unmatched bases: 12. Germline loops: CDR1 SEHNR, CDR2 FQNEAQ (reference sequence). CDR3 length equals 18 residues. The CDR3 protein is CASSPGQGLGIAKNIQYF. The CDR3 DNA sequence: TGTGCCAGCAGCCCTGGACAGGGCTTGGGAATAGCCAAAAACATTCAGTACTTC. Full variable domain (rest looked up from reference TRBV7-9 and TRBJ2-4): DTGVSQNPRHKITKRGQNVTFRCDPISEHNRLYWYRQTLGQGPEFLTYFQNEAQLEKSRLLSDRFSAERPKGSFSTLEIQRTEQGDSAMYLCASSPGQGLGIAKNIQYFGAGTRLSVL.

The rearrangement joins TRBV21-1 to TRBJ1-2; the tabulated D call, TRBD1, remains unverified against the DNA. TRBV21-1 constitutes a pseudogene. This CDR3 region has 17 residues. In DNA form, the CDR3 reads TGTGCCAGCAGCGAGACAGGGGCGCAAGTCTCTAACTATGGCTACACCTTC. Residues: CASSETGAQVSNYGYTF.

This clone has a single count. The V and J genes are TRBV7-9 and TRBJ1-1, with 7 bases matching TRBD1. The CDR3 contains 16 residues. Germline V gives CDR1 SEHNR, CDR2 FQNEAQ (reference sequence). Trimming at V came to 3 bases and at J to 4 bases, leaving 11 bases not matched to a gene. The CDR3 DNA follows: TGTGCCAGCAGCTTCTCCAATTCGCAGGGGGGCACTGAAGCTTTCTTT. Translated, it gives CASSFSNSQGGTEAFF.

V is TRBV7-8 and J is TRBJ2-7; 8 nucleotides align to TRBD1. The CDR3 has 17 amino acids. Losses at the gene ends were 3 bases for V and 4 bases for J; bases not matched to a gene: 14. CDR1 and CDR2 (germline): SGHVS, FQNEAQ. This CDR3 is CASSFLTRTGGMYEQYF. DNA for the CDR3: TGTGCCAGCAGCTTCCTAACTAGAACAGGGGGAATGTACGAGCAGTACTTC.

This chain connects TRBV9 to TRBJ2-1, with TRBD2 matching over 11 bases. This CDR3 region has 19 residues. Looked up from germline, CDR1 is SGDLS and CDR2 is YYNGEE. V dropped 3 bases and J dropped 0; count of bases not matched to a gene: 11. The CDR3 spells CASSARLAGRMSSYNEQFF. The CDR3 bases are TGTGCCAGCAGCGCCCGACTAGCGGGACGGATGAGCTCCTACAATGAGCAGTTCTTC.

The chain uses TRBV4-2 and TRBJ2-1; 8 nucleotides match TRBD2. This CDR3 is 18 amino acids long. V lost 0 bases and J lost 1; bases outside the gene matches: 8. Per the germline V gene, CDR1 is LGHNA and CDR2 is YNFKEQ. The CDR3 region has the DNA TGTGCCAGCAGCCAAGAGTCACCCGGGACTAGATCCTACAATGAGCAGTTCTTC. Translating gives CASSQESPGTRSYNEQFF.

As DNA, the CDR3 is TGCGCCAGCGCACTCGAGCGGGGGAGCACAGATACGCAGTATTTT. Protein product: CASALERGSTDTQYF. This rearrangement joins TRBV5-1 to TRBJ2-3; 8 bases are shared with TRBD2. The germline CDR1 and CDR2 sequences are SGHRS and YFSETQ. V lost 7 bases, J lost 0 bases, and 7 bases stayed unmatched. CDR3 length: 15 residues.

This clone turned up a few times. A read error may produce the germline difference seen at one junction end. V usage is TRBV30 and J usage is TRBJ1-1; D call uncertain. The CDR3 is 11 amino acids. From germline, CDR1 is GTSNPN and CDR2 SVGIG (reference sequence). Written as DNA, the CDR3 is TGTGCCTGGAGTGTACAGTGGGTCCTCACTTTT. Protein product: CAWSVQWVLTF. Filled out from reference TRBV30 and TRBJ1-1, the complete variable domain reads SQTIHQWPATLVQPVGSPLSLECTVEGTSNPNLYWYRQAAGRGLQLLFYSVGIGQISSEVPQNLSASRPQDRQFILSSKKLLLSDSGFYLCAWSVQWVLTFGQGTRLTVV.

This chain uses TRBV7-2 with TRBJ2-3; D call uncertain. The V gene lost 2 bases and the J gene lost 4 bases, with 10 bases spanning the gap. Germline CDR1 is SGHTA and CDR2 is FQGNSA. The CDR3 spans 14 residues. The CDR3, as DNA: TGTGCCAGCAGCTTATTAGTGGCGGCAGATACGCAGTATTTT. It translates to CASSLLVAADTQYF.

This sequence joins TRBV28 and TRBJ2-7; TRBD1 matches at 9 bases. Trimming cost V 5 bases and J 2 bases; bases outside gene matches: 4. The CDR3 runs to 14 residues. Germline V gene lookup returns CDR1 MDHEN and CDR2 SYDVKM. The CDR3 spells CASSVTGGTYEQYF. The CDR3 bases are TGTGCCAGCAGTGTGACAGGGGGTACCTACGAGCAGTACTTC.

This clone has just a few counts. This specimen includes other DNA sequences encoding the same CDR3. The chain combines TRBV5-8 with TRBJ2-7; D unresolved. The CDR3 runs 12 residues. The germline CDR1 and CDR2 sequences are SGHTS and YDEGEE. Trimming removed 1 base at V and 4 bases at J, with 6 bases between. The CDR3 nucleotides are TGTGCCAGCAGCTTGTTCAGGTACGAGCAGTACTTC. It is translated as CASSLFRYEQYF.

This clone was observed a single time. This chain connects TRBV2 to TRBJ2-2; TRBD1 matches 9 bases. Trimming took 8 bases from V and 8 from J; bases not matched to a gene: 9. Germline V gene lookup returns CDR1 SNHLY and CDR2 FYNNEI. This CDR3 is 14 amino acids long. Written as DNA, the CDR3 is TGTGCCAGCGGGAGAAACAGGGGGCTAGGGGAGCTGTTTTTT. As protein: CASGRNRGLGELFF.

This clone was found once. The chain has TRBV5-1 and TRBJ2-2, with a possible D match to TRBD2 (6 bases). The V end was cut by 4 bases, the J end by 6 bases, with 19 bases between. The germline gives CDR1 SGHRS, CDR2 YFSETQ. CDR3 length: 16 residues. CDR3 in DNA: TGCGCCAGCAGCACCCTGAGCACTAGGAGGGCCGGGGAGCTGTTTTTT. This codes for CASSTLSTRRAGELFF.

This chain connects TRBV29-1 to TRBJ2-1; a possible D gene is TRBD2 (6 bases). CDR1 and CDR2 from the germline V gene are SQVTM and ANQGSEA. This CDR3 comprises 14 residues. V lost 4 bases and J lost 4, with 14 bases in between. CDR3 DNA: TGCAGCGTTGTACGGGGGAGATTTTACAATGAGCAGTTCTTC. The encoded protein is CSVVRGRFYNEQFF.

The chain recombines TRBV5-6 with TRBJ1-5; TRBD1 matches at 7 bases. With V trimmed by 0 bases and J by 7 bases, 7 bases remained unmatched. CDR1 and CDR2 from the germline V gene are SGHDT and YYEEEE. This CDR3 region has 15 residues. CDR3 in amino acids: CASSLGGRGDQPQHF. The CDR3 bases are TGTGCCAGCAGCTTGGGCGGCAGGGGGGACCAGCCCCAGCATTTT.

The rearrangement links TRBV19 to TRBJ1-2, with 9 bases identical to TRBD1. The length of the CDR3 is 14 residues. Germline assignment: CDR1 LNHDA and CDR2 SQIVND (reference sequence). Trimming at V came to 6 bases and at J to 7 bases, leaving 9 bases not matched to a gene. CDR3 protein: CASRGTGLSSGYTF. The CDR3 nucleotides read TGTGCCAGTAGGGGGACAGGGCTTAGTTCTGGCTACACCTTC.